This T cell receptor (beta chain) was documented in a study of neurological immune-mediated disorders. Per the germline V gene, CDR1 is KGHSH and CDR2 is LQKENI. The V gene lost 3 bases and the J gene lost 7 bases, with 15 bases spanning the gap. This CDR3 has 15 residues. The making of cDNA relied on 5'RACE with 10-nucleotide random UMIs. Using its own MiXCR run on the 5' RACE reads, TCRdb lists one record per CDR3 protein. The table includes about 45,000 distinct CDR3 sequences, roughly 13% detected once. As concerns this clonotype: A much larger clone lies one base from this, so it may be a read error.

Time point described: longitudinal time-point 3. Sequenced sample: PBMCs. This receptor was identified in a man younger than 45 in good health. V and J are TRBV18 and TRBJ1-4, with D uncertain. CDR3 residues: CASSPSIVRSEKLFF. The CDR3, as DNA: TGTGCCAGCTCACCGTCGATAGTCAGGAGTGAAAAACTGTTTTTT. The full variable domain, its missing parts supplied by reference TRBV18 and TRBJ1-4, is NAGVMQNPRHLVRRRGQEARLRCSPMKGHSHVYWYRQLPEEGLKFMVYLQKENIIDESGMPKERFSAEFPKEGPSILRIQQVVRGDSAAYFCASSPSIVRSEKLFFGSGTQLSVL.